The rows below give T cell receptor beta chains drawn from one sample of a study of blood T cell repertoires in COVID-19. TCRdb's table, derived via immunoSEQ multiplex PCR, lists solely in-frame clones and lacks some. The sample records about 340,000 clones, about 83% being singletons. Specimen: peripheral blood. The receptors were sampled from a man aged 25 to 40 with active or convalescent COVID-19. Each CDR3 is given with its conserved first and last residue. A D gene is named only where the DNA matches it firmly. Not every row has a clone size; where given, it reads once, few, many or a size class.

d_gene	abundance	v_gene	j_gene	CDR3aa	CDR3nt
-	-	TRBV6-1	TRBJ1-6	CASSDEAYSPLHF	TGTGCCAGCAGTGACGAAGCTTATTCACCCCTCCACTTT
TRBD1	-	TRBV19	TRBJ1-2	CASSRRIGDRVSNGYTF	TGTGCCAGTAGTCGCCGGATCGGGGACAGGGTGTCGAATGGCTACACCTTC
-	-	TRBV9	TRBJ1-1	CASSVESMGVGEAFF	TGTGCCAGCAGCGTAGAGTCTATGGGAGTGGGTGAAGCTTTCTTT
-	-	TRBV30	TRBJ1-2	CAWRTDHYGYTF	TGTGCCTGGCGGACAGATCATTATGGCTACACCTTC
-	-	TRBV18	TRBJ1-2	CASSRLAGNYGYTF	TGTGCCAGCTCCCGCCTGGCGGGCAACTATGGCTACACCTTC
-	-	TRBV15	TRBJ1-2	CATSRDRGYGYTF	TGTGCCACCAGCAGAGACAGGGGCTATGGCTACACCTTC
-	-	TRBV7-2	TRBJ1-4	CASSLFSGRSEKLFF	TGTGCCAGCAGCTTATTCTCCGGGAGGAGTGAAAAACTGTTTTTT
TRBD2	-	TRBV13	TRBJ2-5	CASSNRGLAGAQETQYF	TGTGCCAGCAGCAACAGGGGACTAGCGGGGGCCCAAGAGACCCAGTACTTC
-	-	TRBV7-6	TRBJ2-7	CASSLEPGLAYEQYF	TGTGCCAGCAGCTTAGAGCCGGGTTTAGCCTACGAGCAGTACTTC
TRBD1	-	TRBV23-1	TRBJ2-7	CASSPARGGSDSYEQYF	TGCGCCAGCAGTCCGGCGAGAGGGGGCAGCGACTCCTACGAGCAGTACTTC
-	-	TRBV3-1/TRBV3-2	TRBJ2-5	CASSLLGGRQETQYF	TGTGCCAGCAGCCTCCTGGGGGGGCGCCAAGAGACCCAGTACTTC
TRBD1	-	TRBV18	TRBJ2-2	CASSPRTGANTGELFF	TGTGCCAGCTCACCTCGGACAGGGGCGAACACCGGGGAGCTGTTTTTT
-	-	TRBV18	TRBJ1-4	CASSETATNEKLFF	TGTGCCAGCTCAGAGACAGCAACTAATGAAAAACTGTTTTTT
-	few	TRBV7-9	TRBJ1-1	CASSLPGPTGLNTEAFF	TGTGCCAGCAGCTTACCAGGGCCAACAGGGCTGAACACTGAAGCTTTCTTT
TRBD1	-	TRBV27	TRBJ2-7	CASSPRQGIYEQYF	TGTGCCAGCAGTCCCCGACAGGGGATCTACGAGCAGTACTTC
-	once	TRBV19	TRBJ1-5	CASSSSGEANQPQHF	TGTGCCAGTAGTAGTTCGGGGGAGGCCAATCAGCCCCAGCATTTT
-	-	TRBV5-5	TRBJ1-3	CASSPLGTLGNTIYF	TGTGCCAGCAGCCCCCTCGGGACACTTGGAAACACCATATATTTT
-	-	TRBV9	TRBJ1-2	CASSVTEANYGYTF	TGTGCCAGCAGCGTAACAGAAGCTAACTATGGCTACACCTTC
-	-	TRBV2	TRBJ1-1	CASSEGGGTEAFF	TGTGCCAGCAGTGAAGGGGGGGGCACTGAAGCTTTCTTT
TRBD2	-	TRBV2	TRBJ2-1	CASSERLAGLKYNEQFF	TGTGCCAGCAGTGAGAGACTAGCGGGGCTAAAATACAATGAGCAGTTCTTC
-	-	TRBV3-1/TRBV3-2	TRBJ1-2	CASSQVSVAGHQHLNYGYTF	TGTGCCAGCAGCCAAGTCTCTGTAGCGGGACACCAGCATTTAAACTATGGCTACACCTTC
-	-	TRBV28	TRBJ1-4	CATSFPGESEKLFF	TGTGCCACCAGTTTCCCAGGGGAAAGCGAAAAACTGTTTTTT
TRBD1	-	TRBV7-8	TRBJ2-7	CASTTGQGDSYEQYF	TGTGCCAGCACCACCGGACAGGGGGACTCCTACGAGCAGTACTTC
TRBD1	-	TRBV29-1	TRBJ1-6	CSVAPGPGGPLHF	TGCAGCGTTGCCCCGGGACCAGGGGGACCCCTCCACTTT
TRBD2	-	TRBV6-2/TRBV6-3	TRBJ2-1	CASSLYSSGGAHNEQFF	TGTGCCAGCAGTCTTTACTCTAGCGGGGGGGCCCACAATGAGCAGTTCTTC
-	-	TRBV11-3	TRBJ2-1	CASSLDGAQGHEQFF	TGTGCCAGCAGCTTAGATGGGGCTCAGGGGCATGAGCAGTTCTTC
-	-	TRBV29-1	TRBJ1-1	CSVSRVLRDTEAFF	TGCAGCGTCTCGCGGGTCCTACGAGACACTGAAGCTTTCTTT
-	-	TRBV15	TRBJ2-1	CATSVGGYNEQFF	TGTGCCACCAGCGTTGGGGGGTACAATGAGCAGTTCTTC
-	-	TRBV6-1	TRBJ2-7	CASSEGGPPYEQYF	TGTGCCAGCAGTGAAGGAGGGCCACCCTACGAGCAGTACTTC
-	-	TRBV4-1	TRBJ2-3	CASSQFKGADTQYF	TGCGCCAGCAGCCAATTTAAGGGGGCAGATACGCAGTATTTT
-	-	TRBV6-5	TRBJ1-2	CATQYQGRFNYGYTF	TGTGCCACCCAGTACCAGGGGCGCTTTAACTATGGCTACACCTTC
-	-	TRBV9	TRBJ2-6	CASSVGQGAVIF	-
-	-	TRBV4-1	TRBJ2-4	CASSQSVGGGKNIQYF	TGCGCCAGCAGCCAATCTGTAGGGGGGGGCAAAAACATTCAGTACTTC
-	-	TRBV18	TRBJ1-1	CASSPTENTEAFF	TGTGCCAGCTCGCCGACAGAAAACACTGAAGCTTTCTTT
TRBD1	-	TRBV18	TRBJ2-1	CASPPTGQTNNEQFF	TGTGCCAGCCCTCCGACGGGACAGACTAACAATGAGCAGTTCTTC
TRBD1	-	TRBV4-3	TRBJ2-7	CASSQTGTVPYEQYF	TGCGCCAGCAGCCAAACCGGGACAGTTCCCTACGAGCAGTACTTC
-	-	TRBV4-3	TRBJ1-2	CASSGTGGNGYTF	TGCGCCAGCAGCGGGACGGGGGGGAATGGCTACACCTTC
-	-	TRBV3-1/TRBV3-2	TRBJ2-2	CASSQRNYLLGNTGELFF	TGTGCCAGCAGCCAAAGGAACTATTTATTGGGGAACACCGGGGAGCTGTTTTTT
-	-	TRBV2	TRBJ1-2	CASGEGINYGYTF	TGTGCCAGCGGGGAGGGGATTAACTATGGCTACACCTTC
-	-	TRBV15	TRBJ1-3	CATSRSRLGGNTIYF	TGTGCCACCAGCAGGTCTCGACTGGGTGGAAACACCATATATTTT
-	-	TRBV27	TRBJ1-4	CASRGNEKLFF	TGTGCCAGCAGGGGCAATGAAAAACTGTTTTTT
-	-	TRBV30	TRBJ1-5	CAWRLTGAGPQHF	TGTGCCTGGAGGCTGACTGGGGCTGGACCCCAGCATTTT
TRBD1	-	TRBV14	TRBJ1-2	CASSQSGTGGGYTF	TGTGCCAGCAGCCAGTCCGGGACAGGGGGCGGCTACACCTTC
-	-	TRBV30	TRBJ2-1	CAWSDGGSEQFF	TGTGCCTGGAGTGACGGGGGAAGTGAGCAGTTCTTC
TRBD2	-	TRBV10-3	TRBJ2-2	CAIQREERRELFF	TGTGCCATCCAGCGGGAGGAGAGACGGGAGCTGTTTTTT
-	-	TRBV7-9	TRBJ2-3	CASSLGWRSTDTQYF	TGTGCCAGCAGCTTAGGATGGAGATCCACAGATACGCAGTATTTT
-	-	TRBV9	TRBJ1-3	CASSTGDYSGNTIYF	TGTGCCAGCAGCACCGGGGACTACTCTGGAAACACCATATATTTT
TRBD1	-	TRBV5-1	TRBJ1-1	CASSLRGTGGLTEAFF	TGCGCCAGCAGCTTGAGGGGGACAGGGGGCTTGACTGAAGCTTTCTTT
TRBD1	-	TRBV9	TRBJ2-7	CASSVGDSSYEQYF	TGTGCCAGCAGCGTAGGGGACAGCTCCTACGAGCAGTACTTC
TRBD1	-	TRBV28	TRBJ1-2	CASSSSGGVTYGYTF	TGTGCCAGCAGTTCGTCAGGGGGCGTCACTTATGGCTACACCTTC
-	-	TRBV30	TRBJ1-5	CAWSVRAGQPQHF	TGTGCCTGGAGTGTAAGGGCGGGTCAGCCCCAGCATTTT
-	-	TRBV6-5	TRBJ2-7	CASTRLSLYEQYF	TGTGCCAGCACGAGACTTTCGTTGTACGAGCAGTACTTC
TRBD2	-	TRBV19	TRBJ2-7	CASSPILAGGYEQYF	TGTGCCAGTAGCCCGATACTAGCGGGTGGATACGAGCAGTACTTC
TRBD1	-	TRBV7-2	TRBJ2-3	CASSFRDRGDTQYF	TGTGCCAGCAGCTTCCGGGACAGGGGAGATACGCAGTATTTT
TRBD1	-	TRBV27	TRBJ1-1	CASSRGQGWRSEAFF	TGTGCCAGCAGTAGGGGACAGGGATGGAGGTCTGAAGCTTTCTTT
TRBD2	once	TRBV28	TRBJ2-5	CASSPHGRRLETQYF	TGTGCCAGCAGCCCTCACGGGAGGCGTTTGGAGACCCAGTACTTC
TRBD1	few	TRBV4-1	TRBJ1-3	CASSQLGQGRGNTIYF	TGCGCCAGCAGCCAACTAGGACAGGGACGAGGGAACACCATATATTTT
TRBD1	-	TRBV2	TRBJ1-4	CASRGTAHAEKLFF	TGTGCCAGCAGGGGGACAGCTCATGCCGAAAAACTGTTTTTT
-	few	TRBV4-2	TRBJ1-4	CASSQDNRSNEKLFF	TGTGCCAGCAGCCAAGATAATAGATCTAATGAAAAACTGTTTTTT